The source of this TCR beta chain is a study of cytomegalovirus exposure and HLA in healthy donors listed by TCRdb under 2017. Study-wide context: According to an earlier analysis of a few hundred of the donors, 150 million to 200 million T cells yielded 90 million to 140 million unique TCR beta sequences and about 300 Gb of sequence data. Alongside the repertoire data, information on donor age, sex, ethnicity and CMV serostatus was compiled. An earlier analysis of approximately 500 of the donors applied high-throughput TCR beta sequencing to assess whether each TCR beta V gene segment acted as functional or pseudogenic. High-throughput TCR immunosequencing, statistical association of individual TCRs with disease status, and machine learning were combined to predict cytomegalovirus infection status. An early release that covered about 640 HLA-typed donors contained approximately 290 gigabases of sequencing data and 85 million to 100 million unique TCR sequences. Genome-wide SNP genotypes for about 60% of the 666 donors were used in a later genetic analysis, which treated that subset as a discovery cohort. The study used immunosequencing to profile the T cell repertoires of several hundred subjects and linked those repertoires to cytomegalovirus serostatus. In addition to the first cohort of 666 subjects, a separate validation cohort of 120 different subjects was used. Every discovery cohort repertoire had been produced on one sequencing platform. Both class I and class II loci were covered by HLA typing, at four-digit resolution. The study was designed to test whether signatures of past pathogen exposure could be identified by cataloging public T cell receptors. Four to six DR-DQ haplotypes were handled as single units for association and clustering, since linkage in the cohort was strong. The number of typed donors differed by locus: about 629-640 for A, B, C, DRB1 and DQB1; approximately 520 for DQA1; around 580 for DPA1; and around 450 for DPB1. Rather than using new phenotypic data, the later analysis identified candidate immune exposures from TCR beta sequences and from how often those sequences occurred across donors. Across approximately 420 genotyped donors of the cohort, an average of 235,054 unique TCR beta nucleotide sequences per donor were sequenced, and roughly 18% of those sequences were non-productive. Of the roughly 400 genotyped donors, 81% were placed in the genetic ancestry cluster associated with self-reported Caucasian donors. To study patterns of TCR occurrence, a later analysis re-analyzed previously published TCR beta repertoires from 600 to 750 donors and added high-resolution HLA genotyping. Overall study outcomes, separate from this receptor: In vitro tests confirmed that a few of the cytomegalovirus-associated TCR beta chains recognize cytomegalovirus antigens. In an earlier analysis of fewer than 700 of the donors, most TCR beta V segments appeared in productive rearrangements about 87% or about 30% of the time, broadly matching IMGT annotations. This cohort had only TCR beta chains sequenced, and the lack of alpha or paired-chain data limited which features could be detected. For the cohort, immune exposure information was limited to CMV serostatus. The earlier analysis of fewer than 750 of the donors excluded roughly 17 rarely observed V segments, including chromosome 9 orphons, because counts were too low. Most TCR sequences were seen in very few donors, while some public TCRs were found in many individuals. The classifier was reported to diagnose cytomegalovirus status with high specificity and sensitivity in both the original and validation cohorts. Because HLA typing was missing for some donors at each locus, association tests included only the typed subset. Several of the top co-occurrence clusters appeared to be linked to parvovirus B19, influenza, CMV and Epstein-Barr virus, according to a later analysis. A cluster of highly shared sequence variants was judged likely to represent a technical artifact of the sequencing pipeline. Linkage disequilibrium might explain the correlated functional status among segregating V segments, but an unknown experimental factor could not be ruled out. An association between a missense DCLRE1C variant and V-gene and J-gene trimming of TCR beta chains was found in a later genetic analysis and replicated in an independent cohort. A later analysis associated 17,000 or so TCR beta sequences with specific HLA alleles at a false discovery rate of 0.05. Strong co-occurrence of HLA alleles, especially DR and DQ, made assigning TCR associations to individual alleles difficult. It was suggested by the authors that the approach could potentially be generalized to other disease states and immunological phenotypes. A later genetic analysis reported fewer N-insertions in productive TCRs among donors in an Asian-associated ancestry cluster than the roughly 640-donor mean. The presence/absence analyses assumed that sequencing depth was roughly uniform across donors, and that assumption may not be true. In a later analysis, HLA-associated TCR beta chains showed more clonal expansion and lower generation probabilities than non-associated chains that were equally common. In the study, some 180 TCR beta chains were listed as associated with cytomegalovirus. A further reported finding was that TCR beta sequences accurately predicted the HLA-A and HLA-B alleles for most subjects in the first cohort. According to a later analysis, TCR association rates differed among HLA loci, with DRB1 alleles showing the most associated TCRs and HLA-C alleles showing the fewest. According to a later analysis, most CMV-associated TCR beta chains appeared to be HLA-restricted, and the HLA associations seemed to be driven largely by CMV exposure.

The library was made by the immunoSEQ multiplex PCR assay. For the multiplex PCR, a mixture combining 60 forward primers for TCR Vbeta segments and 13 reverse primers for TCR Jbeta segments was used. A multiplex PCR assay on genomic DNA amplified the CDR3 region of rearranged TCR beta genes. On the Illumina HiSeq System, the amplified TCR beta libraries were sequenced as 87-base-pair reads. Regarding the original processing steps: In a later analysis, tens of millions of unique TCR beta chains were counted across the 500 to 850 repertoires, and roughly 11 million of these chains were shared by at least two donors. Raw reads were error-corrected and collapsed into unique sequences with a nearest-neighbor algorithm that merged closely related sequences to remove PCR and sequencing errors. Alignment of CDR3 sequences to IMGT reference sequences was used to assign V, D and J gene segments. For a sequence to be retained, a match of at least six nucleotides to both a V gene segment and a J gene segment was required. Rearrangements were called productive when the CDR3 lacked stop codons and stayed in frame with V and J; all others were non-productive. Following IMGT convention, CDR3 was defined as the stretch from the second conserved V-encoded cysteine to the conserved J-encoded phenylalanine. Sequences without an unambiguous match to a single V gene segment were excluded from the earlier analysis of about 640 of the donors. In an earlier analysis of several hundred of the donors, a V segment was called functional when productive rearrangements were above 56.7%, and segregating when the standard deviation between donors exceeded 5%. A statistical classification framework was developed to diagnose cytomegalovirus status using the catalog of TCR beta chain sequences. In a later analysis, V and J genes were assigned by comparing TCR nucleotide sequences against IMGT/GENE-DB human TR gene sequences. A later analysis assigned CDR3 sequences and most-parsimonious VDJ recombination scenarios with the TCRdist pipeline. A later analysis defined each TCR beta chain by its CDR3 amino acid sequence plus V-gene family, and excluded reads lacking a unique V-gene family. A later analysis removed several hundred highly shared, low-generation-probability nucleotide sequences to deal with suspected cross-contamination and a sequencing artifact. In a later analysis, a clonal expansion index was calculated for each public chain from normalized within-repertoire ranks of inferred template counts. A later analysis computed generation probabilities with a VDJ recombination model fitted to out-of-frame rearrangements, and checked the results against IGoR. In a later analysis, TCR-TCR, TCR-HLA and TCR-CMV co-occurrence was scored with hypergeometric tests, and a repertoire-size bias correction was applied to TCR pairs. To estimate false discovery rates, a later analysis permuted the HLA or CMV assignments 20 times. In a later analysis, co-occurring TCRs were grouped using DBSCAN, with TCRdist sequence similarity added in when clustering inside HLA-allele-positive subsets. Co-occurrence clustering excluded repertoires with fewer than 30,000 or more than 120,000 public chains, plus five with anomalous nucleotide sharing. The table comes from immuneACCESS by way of TCRdb, which keeps in-frame sequences with V and J called. Part of the clones is missing from these tables; in studies checked, under half for an unresolved V gene and the rest for unknown reasons. V and J calls and clone size are copied from that table; D and trimming were computed from the DNA. This sample lists roughly 97,000 clones; around three quarters were detected once. The top ten hold roughly 5.4% of the sample.

On this clone: The clone's antigen remains unknown. No much larger clonotype is one base removed from it; base qualities were not supplied.

In total, 500 to 700 healthy bone marrow donors made up the cohort. At the time of sampling, every cohort member was nominally healthy, though immune exposures that went unrecorded were likely present. The donor tested CMV seropositive and was one of the 289 seropositive cohort members. A peripheral blood sample was collected from each donor, and TCR beta sequencing was performed on peripheral blood mononuclear cells. Genomic DNA extraction from the blood cell samples was performed with the Qiagen DNeasy Blood Extraction Kit. This sequence was found in a woman under 30 in good health and CMV-seropositive. The source material was PBMCs.

The DNA sequence is TGTGCCAGCAAGGAGTTTTCAGATACGCAGTATTTT. The encoded protein is CASKEFSDTQYF. Recombination joined TRBV2 with TRBJ2-3, with the D gene too uncertain to name. From the germline V gene, CDR1 is SNHLY and CDR2 is FYNNEI. Reading from cysteine to phenylalanine, the CDR3 counts 12 amino acids. Solely the CDR3 DNA is kept, with 36 bases framed from the first base. V sheds 7 bases and J sheds 4 bases, leaving 9 bases between their ends.